Listed here is a single T cell receptor beta chain. The data were taken from a study of T cells expressing NK-cell markers. Study-level information: There were seven HCMV-seropositive donors and one seronegative donor among the eight sequenced.

Researchers built TCR beta cDNA using 5'RACE template switching with UMIs. Each CDR3 protein gets one entry in TCRdb, which reprocessed the 5' RACE reads and gives no DNA. The specimen's table records 400,000 to 550,000 distinct CDR3 sequences. The CDR3 totals 15 residues. CDR1 WNHNN and CDR2 SYGVQD come from the germline V gene (reference sequence). The TCR sequence derives from a woman aged 18 to 75 in good health. The sample comprised blood T cells: a sorted CD56 or NKG2C T cell subset, CD4+ or CD8+ T cells, or bulk PBMC T cells (not recorded which). The V call is TRBV10-1, the J call TRBJ2-2; TCRdb lists TRBD1, though no DNA is available to test this call. CDR3 sequence reads: CASSESGTGTGELFF.